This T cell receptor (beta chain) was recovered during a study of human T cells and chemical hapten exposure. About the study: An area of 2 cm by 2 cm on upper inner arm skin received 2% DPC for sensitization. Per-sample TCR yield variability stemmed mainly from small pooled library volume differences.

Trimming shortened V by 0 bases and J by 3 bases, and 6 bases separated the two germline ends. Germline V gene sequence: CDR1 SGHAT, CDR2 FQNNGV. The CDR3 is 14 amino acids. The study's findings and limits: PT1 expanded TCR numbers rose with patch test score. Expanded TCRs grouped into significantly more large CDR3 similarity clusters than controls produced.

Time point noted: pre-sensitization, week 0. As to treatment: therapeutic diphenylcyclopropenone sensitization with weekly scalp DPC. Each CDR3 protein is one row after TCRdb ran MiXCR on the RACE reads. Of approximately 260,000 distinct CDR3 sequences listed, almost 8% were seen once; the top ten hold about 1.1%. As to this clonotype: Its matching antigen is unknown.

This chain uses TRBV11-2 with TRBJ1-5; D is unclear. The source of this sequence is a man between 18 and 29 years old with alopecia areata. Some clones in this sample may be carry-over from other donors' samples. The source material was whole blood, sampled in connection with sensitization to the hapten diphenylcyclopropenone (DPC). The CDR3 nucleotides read TGTGCCAGCAGCTTAGAGACGGACAATCAGCCCCAGCATTTT. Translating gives CASSLETDNQPQHF.